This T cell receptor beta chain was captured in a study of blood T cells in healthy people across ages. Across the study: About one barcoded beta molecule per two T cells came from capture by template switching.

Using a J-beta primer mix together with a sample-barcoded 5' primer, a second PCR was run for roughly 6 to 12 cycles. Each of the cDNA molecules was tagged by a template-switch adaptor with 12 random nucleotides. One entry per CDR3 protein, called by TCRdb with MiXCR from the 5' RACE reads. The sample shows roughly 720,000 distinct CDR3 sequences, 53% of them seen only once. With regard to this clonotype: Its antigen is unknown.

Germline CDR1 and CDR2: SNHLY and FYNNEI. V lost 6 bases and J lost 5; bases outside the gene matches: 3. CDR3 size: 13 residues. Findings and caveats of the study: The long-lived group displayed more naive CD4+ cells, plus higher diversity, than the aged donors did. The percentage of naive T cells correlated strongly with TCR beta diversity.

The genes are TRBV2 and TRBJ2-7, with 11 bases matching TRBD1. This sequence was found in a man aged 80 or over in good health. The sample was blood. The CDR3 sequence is CASRPGQGDEQYF. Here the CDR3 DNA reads TGTGCCAGCAGACCGGGACAGGGGGACGAGCAGTACTTC.